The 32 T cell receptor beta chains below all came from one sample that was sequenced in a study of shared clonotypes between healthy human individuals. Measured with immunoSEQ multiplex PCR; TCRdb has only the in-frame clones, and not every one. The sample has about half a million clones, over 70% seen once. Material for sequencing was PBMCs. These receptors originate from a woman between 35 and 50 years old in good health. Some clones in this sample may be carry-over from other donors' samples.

Here the CDR3 DNA reads TGTGCCAGCAGTTTCCATCCCGATAGTGAGCAGTTCTTC. The encoded protein is CASSFHPDSEQFF. This rearrangement joins TRBV28 to TRBJ2-1; D ambiguous. Trimming shortened V by 3 bases and J by 9 bases, and 12 bases separated the two germline ends. Germline V CDR1 and CDR2: MDHEN, SYDVKM. The CDR3 extends over 13 amino acids. Together with reference TRBV28 and TRBJ2-1, the CDR3 gives the full variable domain: DVKVTQSSRYLVKRTGEKVFLECVQDMDHENMFWYRQDPGLGLRLIYFSYDVKMKEKGDIPEGYSVSREKKERFSLILESASTNQTSMYLCASSFHPDSEQFFGPGTRLTVL.

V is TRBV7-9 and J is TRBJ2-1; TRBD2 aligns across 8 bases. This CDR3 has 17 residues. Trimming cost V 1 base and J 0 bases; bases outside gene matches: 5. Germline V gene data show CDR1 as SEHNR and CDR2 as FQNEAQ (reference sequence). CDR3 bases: TGTGCCAGCAGCTTAGGGGGGAGCGGGAGCTCCTACAATGAGCAGTTCTTC. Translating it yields CASSLGGSGSSYNEQFF. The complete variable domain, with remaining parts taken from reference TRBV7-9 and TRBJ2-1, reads DTGVSQNPRHKITKRGQNVTFRCDPISEHNRLYWYRQTLGQGPEFLTYFQNEAQLEKSRLLSDRFSAERPKGSFSTLEIQRTEQGDSAMYLCASSLGGSGSSYNEQFFGPGTRLTVL.

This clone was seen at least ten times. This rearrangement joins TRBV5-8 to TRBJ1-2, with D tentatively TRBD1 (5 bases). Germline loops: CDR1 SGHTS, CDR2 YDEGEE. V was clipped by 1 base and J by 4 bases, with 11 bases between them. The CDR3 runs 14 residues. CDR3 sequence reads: CASSLLGEAYGYTF. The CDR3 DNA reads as TGTGCCAGCAGCTTGCTAGGGGAAGCCTATGGCTACACCTTC.

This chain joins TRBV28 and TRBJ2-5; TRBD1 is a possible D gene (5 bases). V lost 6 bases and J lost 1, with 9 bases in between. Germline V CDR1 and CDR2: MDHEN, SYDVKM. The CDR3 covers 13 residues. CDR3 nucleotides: TGTGCCAGCAGCCCCAGGGTCCAAGAGACCCAGTACTTC. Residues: CASSPRVQETQYF.

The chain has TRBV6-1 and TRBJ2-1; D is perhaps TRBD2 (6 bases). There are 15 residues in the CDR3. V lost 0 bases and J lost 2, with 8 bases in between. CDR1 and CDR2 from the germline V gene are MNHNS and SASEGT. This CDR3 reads CASSEAAGTYNEQFF. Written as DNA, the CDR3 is TGTGCCAGCAGTGAAGCAGCGGGTACCTACAATGAGCAGTTCTTC.

In DNA, the CDR3 is TGTGCCAGCAGCCCTAGACAGAAGGTTAACTATGGCTACACCTTC. It specifies CASSPRQKVNYGYTF. The V call is TRBV7-2, the J call TRBJ1-2; possible D gene TRBD1, 5 bases. Germline CDR1 and CDR2: SGHTA and FQGNSA. The CDR3 runs 15 residues. V was trimmed by 5 bases and J by 1 base, leaving 14 bases between them.

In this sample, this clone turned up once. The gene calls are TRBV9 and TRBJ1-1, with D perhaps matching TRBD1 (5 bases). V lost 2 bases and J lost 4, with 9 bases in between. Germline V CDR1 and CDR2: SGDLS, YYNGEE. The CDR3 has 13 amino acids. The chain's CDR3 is CASSVQGGTEAFF. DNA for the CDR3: TGTGCCAGCAGCGTCCAGGGAGGCACTGAAGCTTTCTTT.

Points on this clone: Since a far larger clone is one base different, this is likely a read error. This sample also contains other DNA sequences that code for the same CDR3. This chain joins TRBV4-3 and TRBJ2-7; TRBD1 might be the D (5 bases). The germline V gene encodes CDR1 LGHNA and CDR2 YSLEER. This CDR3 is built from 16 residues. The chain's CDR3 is CASSPRHPDSSYEQYF. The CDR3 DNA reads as TGCGCTAGCAGCCCCCGGCACCCAGACAGTTCCTACGAGCAGTACTTC.

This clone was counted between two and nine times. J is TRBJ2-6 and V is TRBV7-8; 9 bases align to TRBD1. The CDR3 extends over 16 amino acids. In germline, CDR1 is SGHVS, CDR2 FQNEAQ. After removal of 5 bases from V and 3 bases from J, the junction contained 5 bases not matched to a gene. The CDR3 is CASSPGQGGGANVLTF. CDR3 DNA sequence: TGTGCCAGCAGCCCGGGACAGGGTGGTGGGGCCAACGTCCTGACTTTC.

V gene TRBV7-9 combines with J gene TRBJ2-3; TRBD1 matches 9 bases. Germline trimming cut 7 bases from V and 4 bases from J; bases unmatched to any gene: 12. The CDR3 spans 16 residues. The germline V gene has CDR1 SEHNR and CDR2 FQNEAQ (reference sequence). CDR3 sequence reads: CASTPAGTGFPDTQYF. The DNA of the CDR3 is TGTGCCAGCACCCCCGCGGGGACAGGGTTTCCAGATACGCAGTATTTT.

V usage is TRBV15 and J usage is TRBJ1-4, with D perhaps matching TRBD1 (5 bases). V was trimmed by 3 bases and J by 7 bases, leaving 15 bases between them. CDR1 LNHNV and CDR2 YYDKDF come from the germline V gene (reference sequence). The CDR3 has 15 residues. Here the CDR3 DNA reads TGTGCCACCAGCAGTGGGGACGGATCTTCTGAAAAACTGTTTTTT. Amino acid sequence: CATSSGDGSSEKLFF.

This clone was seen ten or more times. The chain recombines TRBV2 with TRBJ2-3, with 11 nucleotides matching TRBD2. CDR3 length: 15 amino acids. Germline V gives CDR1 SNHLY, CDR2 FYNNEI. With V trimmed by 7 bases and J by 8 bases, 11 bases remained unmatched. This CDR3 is CASKILAGGPGTQYF. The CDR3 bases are TGTGCCAGCAAGATTTTAGCGGGAGGGCCTGGTACGCAGTATTTT.

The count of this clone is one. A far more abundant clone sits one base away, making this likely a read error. The CDR3 region is CASSLDMGEEAFF. The CDR3 DNA follows: TGTGCCAGCAGTTTAGACATGGGCGAGGAAGCTTTCTTT. The J gene is TRBJ1-1, the V gene TRBV28, with D unclear. V lost 2 bases and J 8 bases, leaving 12 bases between the germline ends. Germline loops: CDR1 MDHEN, CDR2 SYDVKM. The CDR3 extends over 13 amino acids.

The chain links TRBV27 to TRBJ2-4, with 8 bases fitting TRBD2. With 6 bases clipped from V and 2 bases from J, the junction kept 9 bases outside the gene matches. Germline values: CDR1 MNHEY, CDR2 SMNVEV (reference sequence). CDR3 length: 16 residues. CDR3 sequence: CASRLTSGHTKNIQYF. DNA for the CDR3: TGTGCCAGCAGATTAACTAGCGGACATACCAAAAACATTCAGTACTTC.

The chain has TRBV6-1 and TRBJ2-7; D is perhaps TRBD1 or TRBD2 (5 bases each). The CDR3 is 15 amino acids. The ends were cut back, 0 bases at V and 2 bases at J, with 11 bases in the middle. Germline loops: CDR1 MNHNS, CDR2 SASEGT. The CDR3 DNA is TGTGCCAGCAGTGAAGCTGGGACGGAAGCCTACGAGCAGTACTTC. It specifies CASSEAGTEAYEQYF.

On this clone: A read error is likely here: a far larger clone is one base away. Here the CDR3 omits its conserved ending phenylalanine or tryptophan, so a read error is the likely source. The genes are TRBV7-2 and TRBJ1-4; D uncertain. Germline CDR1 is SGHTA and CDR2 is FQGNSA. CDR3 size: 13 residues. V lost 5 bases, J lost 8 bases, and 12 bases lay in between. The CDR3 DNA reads TGTGCCAGCAGCCCCGCGGCAGTCGAAAAACTGTTTCTT. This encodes CASSPAAVEKLFL.

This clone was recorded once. CDR3 DNA: TGCAGTGCTAGCCTCTACGAGCAGTACTTC. It is translated as CSASLYEQYF. This chain connects TRBV20-1 to TRBJ2-7; D is ambiguous. Trimming pared 3 bases from V and 3 bases from J, leaving 3 bases between. This CDR3 region has 10 residues. The germline V gene has CDR1 DFQATT and CDR2 SNEGSKA (reference sequence).

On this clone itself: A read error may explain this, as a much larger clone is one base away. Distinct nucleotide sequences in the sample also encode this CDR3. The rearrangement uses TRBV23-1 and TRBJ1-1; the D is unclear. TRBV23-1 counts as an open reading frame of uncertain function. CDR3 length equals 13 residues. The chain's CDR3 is CASSQSKRKEAFF. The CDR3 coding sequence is TGCGCCAGCAGTCAATCGAAAAGGAAGGAAGCCTTCTTT.

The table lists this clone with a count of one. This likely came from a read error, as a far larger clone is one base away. CDR3 in amino acids: CASSEVTGSVDTQYF. DNA for the CDR3: TGTGCCAGCAGTGAGGTGACAGGGAGCGTGGATACGCAGTATTTT. V gene TRBV6-1 combines with J gene TRBJ2-3, with 7 bases fitting TRBD1. V was pared by 3 bases and J by 6 bases, with 9 bases of the junction left unmatched. The CDR3 contains 15 residues. CDR1 is MNHNS and CDR2 is SASEGT in the germline V gene.

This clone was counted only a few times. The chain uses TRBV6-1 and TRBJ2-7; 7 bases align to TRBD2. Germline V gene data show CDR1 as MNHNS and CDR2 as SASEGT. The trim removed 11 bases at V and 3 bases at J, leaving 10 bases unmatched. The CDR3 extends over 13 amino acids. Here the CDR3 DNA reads TGTGCCGGCCGCGGGGCTAGCGGCTACGAGCAGTACTTC. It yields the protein CAGRGASGYEQYF.

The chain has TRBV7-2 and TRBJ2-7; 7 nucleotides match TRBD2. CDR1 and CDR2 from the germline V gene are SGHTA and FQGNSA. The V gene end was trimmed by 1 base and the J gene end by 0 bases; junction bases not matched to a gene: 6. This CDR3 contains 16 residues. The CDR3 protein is CASSLEPAGSSYEQYF. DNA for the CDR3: TGTGCCAGCAGCTTAGAGCCAGCGGGAAGCTCCTACGAGCAGTACTTC.

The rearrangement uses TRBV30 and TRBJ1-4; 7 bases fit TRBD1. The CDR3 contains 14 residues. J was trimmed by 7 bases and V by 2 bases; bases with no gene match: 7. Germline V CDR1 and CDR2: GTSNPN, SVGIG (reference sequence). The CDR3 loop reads CAWSLDRSGEKLFF. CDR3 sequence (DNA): TGTGCCTGGAGTTTGGACAGGTCGGGTGAAAAACTGTTTTTT.

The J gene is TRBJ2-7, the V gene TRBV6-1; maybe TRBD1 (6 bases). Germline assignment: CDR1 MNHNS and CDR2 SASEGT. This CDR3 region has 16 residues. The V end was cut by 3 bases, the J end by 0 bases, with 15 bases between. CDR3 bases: TGTGCCAGCAGTGATGAACCAGGGGACCCCTCCTACGAGCAGTACTTC. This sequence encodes CASSDEPGDPSYEQYF.

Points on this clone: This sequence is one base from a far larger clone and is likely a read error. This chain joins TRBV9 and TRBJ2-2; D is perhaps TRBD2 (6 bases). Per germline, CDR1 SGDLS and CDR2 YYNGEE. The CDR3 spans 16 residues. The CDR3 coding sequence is TGTGCCAGCAGCGTAGGGGCGAGAGCGAACACCGGGGGGCTGTTTTTT. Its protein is CASSVGARANTGGLFF.

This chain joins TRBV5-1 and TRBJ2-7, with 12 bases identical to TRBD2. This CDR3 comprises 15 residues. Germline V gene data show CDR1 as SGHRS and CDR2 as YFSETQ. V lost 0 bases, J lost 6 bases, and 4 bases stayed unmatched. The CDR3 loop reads CASSLAGTSGPEQYF. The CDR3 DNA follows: TGCGCCAGCAGCTTGGCCGGGACTAGCGGGCCCGAGCAGTACTTC.

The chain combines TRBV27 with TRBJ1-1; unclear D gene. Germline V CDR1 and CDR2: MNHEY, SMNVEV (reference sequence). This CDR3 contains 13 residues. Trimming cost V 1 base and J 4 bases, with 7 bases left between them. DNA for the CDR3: TGTGCCAGCAGTTTATTCCTGGGCACTGAAGCTTTCTTT. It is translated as CASSLFLGTEAFF.

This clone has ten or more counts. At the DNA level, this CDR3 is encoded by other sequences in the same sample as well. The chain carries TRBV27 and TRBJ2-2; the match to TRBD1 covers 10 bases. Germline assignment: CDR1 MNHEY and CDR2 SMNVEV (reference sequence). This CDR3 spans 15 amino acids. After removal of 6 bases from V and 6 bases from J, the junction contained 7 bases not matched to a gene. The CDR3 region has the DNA TGTGCCAGCAGGGGACAGGGGATGTGGTCCGGGGAGCTGTTTTTT. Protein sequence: CASRGQGMWSGELFF.

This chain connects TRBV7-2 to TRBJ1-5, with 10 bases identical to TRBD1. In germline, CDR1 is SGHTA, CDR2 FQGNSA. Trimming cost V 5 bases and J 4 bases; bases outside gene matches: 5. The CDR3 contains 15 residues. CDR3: CASSLRTGGNQPQHF. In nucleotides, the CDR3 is TGTGCCAGCAGCCTGAGGACAGGGGGGAATCAGCCCCAGCATTTT.

The CDR3, as DNA: TGTGCCAGCAGATACAGGGTTTTCCAAGAGACCCAGTACTTC. It codes for CASRYRVFQETQYF. This sequence joins TRBV28 and TRBJ2-5; D is possibly TRBD1 (6 bases). Trimming pared 6 bases from V and 1 base from J, leaving 12 bases between. Germline lookup yields CDR1 MDHEN and CDR2 SYDVKM. This CDR3 contains 14 residues.

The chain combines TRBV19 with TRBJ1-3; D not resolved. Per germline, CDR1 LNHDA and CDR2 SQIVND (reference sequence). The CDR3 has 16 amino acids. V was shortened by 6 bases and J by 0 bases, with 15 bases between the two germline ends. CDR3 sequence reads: CASSPEGRYSGNTIYF. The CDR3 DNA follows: TGTGCCAGTAGCCCCGAGGGCAGATACTCTGGAAACACCATATATTTT. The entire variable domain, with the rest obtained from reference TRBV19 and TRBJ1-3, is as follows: DGGITQSPKYLFRKEGQNVTLSCEQNLNHDAMYWYRQDPGQGLRLIYYSQIVNDFQKGDIAEGYSVSREKKESFPLTVTSAQKNPTAFYLCASSPEGRYSGNTIYFGEGSWLTVV.

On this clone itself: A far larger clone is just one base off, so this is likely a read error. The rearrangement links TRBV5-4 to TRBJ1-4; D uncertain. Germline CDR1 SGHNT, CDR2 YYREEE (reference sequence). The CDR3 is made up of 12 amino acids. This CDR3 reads CASMDGNEKLVF. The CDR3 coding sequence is TGTGCCAGCATGGACGGCAATGAAAAACTGGTTTTT.

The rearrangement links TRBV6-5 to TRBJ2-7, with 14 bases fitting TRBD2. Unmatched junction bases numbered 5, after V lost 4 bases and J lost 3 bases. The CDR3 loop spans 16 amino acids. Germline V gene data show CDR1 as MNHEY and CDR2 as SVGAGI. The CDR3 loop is CASSSPGTSGSYEQYF. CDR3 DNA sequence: TGTGCCAGCAGTTCTCCAGGGACTAGCGGGAGCTACGAGCAGTACTTC.